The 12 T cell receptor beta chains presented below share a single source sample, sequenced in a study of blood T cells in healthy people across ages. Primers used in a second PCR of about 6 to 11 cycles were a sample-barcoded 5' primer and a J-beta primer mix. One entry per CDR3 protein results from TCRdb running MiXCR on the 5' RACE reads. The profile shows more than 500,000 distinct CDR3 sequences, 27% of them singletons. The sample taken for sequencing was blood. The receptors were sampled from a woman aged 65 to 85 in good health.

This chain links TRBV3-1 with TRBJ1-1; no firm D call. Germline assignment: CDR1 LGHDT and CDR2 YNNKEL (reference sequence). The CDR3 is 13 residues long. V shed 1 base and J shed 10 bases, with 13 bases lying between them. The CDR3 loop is CASSQVGEPRAFF. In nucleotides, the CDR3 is TGTGCCAGCAGCCAAGTCGGGGAACCGAGAGCTTTCTTT. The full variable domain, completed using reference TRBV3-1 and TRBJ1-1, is DTAVSQTPKYLVTQMGNDKSIKCEQNLGHDTMYWYKQDSKKFLKIMFSYNNKELIINETVPNRFSPKSPDKAHLNLHINSLELGDSAVYFCASSQVGEPRAFFGQGTRLTVV.

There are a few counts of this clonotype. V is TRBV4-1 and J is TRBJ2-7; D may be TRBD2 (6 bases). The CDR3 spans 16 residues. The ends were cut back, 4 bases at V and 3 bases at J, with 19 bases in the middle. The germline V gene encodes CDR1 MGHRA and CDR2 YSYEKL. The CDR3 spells CASSPQGLRNLYEQYF. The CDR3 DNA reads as TGCGCCAGCAGCCCCCAGGGACTCCGGAACCTCTACGAGCAGTACTTC.

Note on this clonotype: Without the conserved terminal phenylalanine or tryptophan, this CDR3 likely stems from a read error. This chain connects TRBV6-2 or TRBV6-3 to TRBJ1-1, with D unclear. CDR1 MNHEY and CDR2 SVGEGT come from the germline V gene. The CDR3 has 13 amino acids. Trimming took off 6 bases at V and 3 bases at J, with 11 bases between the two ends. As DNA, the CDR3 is TGTGCCAGCAGAAGAGACACTTACACTGAAGCTTTCCTT. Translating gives CASRRDTYTEAFL.

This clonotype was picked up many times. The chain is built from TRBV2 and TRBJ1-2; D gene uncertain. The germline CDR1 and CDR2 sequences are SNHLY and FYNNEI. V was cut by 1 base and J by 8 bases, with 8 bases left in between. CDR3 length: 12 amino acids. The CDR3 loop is CASSEGVGGYTF. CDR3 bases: TGTGCCAGCAGTGAAGGGGTTGGAGGCTACACCTTC.

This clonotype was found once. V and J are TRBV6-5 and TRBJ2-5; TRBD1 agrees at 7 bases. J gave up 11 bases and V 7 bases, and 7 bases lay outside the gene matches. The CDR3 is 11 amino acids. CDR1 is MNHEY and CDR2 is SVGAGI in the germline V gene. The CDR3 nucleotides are TGTGCCAGCAAAACAGGGGTTGCGCAGTACTTC. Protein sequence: CASKTGVAQYF.

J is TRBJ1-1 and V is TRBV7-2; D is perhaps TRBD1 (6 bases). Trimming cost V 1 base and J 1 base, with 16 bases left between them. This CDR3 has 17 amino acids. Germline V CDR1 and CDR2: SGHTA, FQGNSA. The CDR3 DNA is TGTGCCAGCAGCTTAGTGACAGGAGGATTGGGGAACACTGAAGCTTTCTTT. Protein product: CASSLVTGGLGNTEAFF.

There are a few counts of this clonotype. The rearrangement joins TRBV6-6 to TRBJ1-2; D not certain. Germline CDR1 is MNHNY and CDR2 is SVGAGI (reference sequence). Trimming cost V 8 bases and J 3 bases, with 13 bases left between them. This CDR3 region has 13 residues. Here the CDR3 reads CASCRRIYYGYTF. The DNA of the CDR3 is TGTGCCAGCTGCAGGCGAATTTACTATGGCTACACCTTC.

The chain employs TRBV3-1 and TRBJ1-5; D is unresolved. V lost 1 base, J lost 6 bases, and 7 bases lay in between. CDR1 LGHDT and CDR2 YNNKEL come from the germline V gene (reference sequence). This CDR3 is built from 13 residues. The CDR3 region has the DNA TGTGCCAGCAGCCAAGGACTTAGTCAGCCCCAGCATTTT. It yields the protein CASSQGLSQPQHF.

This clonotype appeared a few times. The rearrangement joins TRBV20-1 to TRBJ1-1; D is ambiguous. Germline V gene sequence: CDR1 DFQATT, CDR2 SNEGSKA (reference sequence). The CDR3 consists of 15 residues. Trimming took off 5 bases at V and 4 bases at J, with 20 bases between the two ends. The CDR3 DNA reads TGCAGTGCTCCCGCCTCCAGGATCCAGAGCACTGAAGCTTTCTTT. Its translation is CSAPASRIQSTEAFF.

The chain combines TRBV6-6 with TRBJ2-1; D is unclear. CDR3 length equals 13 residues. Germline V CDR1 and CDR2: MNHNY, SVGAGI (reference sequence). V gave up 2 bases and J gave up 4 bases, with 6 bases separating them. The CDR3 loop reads CASSYVHYNEQFF. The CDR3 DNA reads TGTGCCAGCAGTTACGTCCATTACAATGAGCAGTTCTTC.

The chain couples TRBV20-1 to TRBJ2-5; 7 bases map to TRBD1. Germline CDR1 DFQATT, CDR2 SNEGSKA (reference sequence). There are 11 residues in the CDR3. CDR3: CSSSRGETQYF. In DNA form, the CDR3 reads TGCAGCTCCAGCAGGGGGGAGACCCAGTACTTC.

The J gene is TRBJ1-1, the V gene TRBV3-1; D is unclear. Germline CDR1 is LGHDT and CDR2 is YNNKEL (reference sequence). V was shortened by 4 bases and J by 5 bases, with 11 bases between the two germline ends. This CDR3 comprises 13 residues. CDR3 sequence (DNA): TGTGCCAGCAGCCTCTCAACTCATACTGAAGCTTTCTTT. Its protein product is CASSLSTHTEAFF.